These 2 T cell receptor beta chains originate from one sample sequenced in a study of T cell repertoires in cytomegalovirus infection. These receptors have no identified antigens. MiXCR was run by TCRdb on the reads, yielding one entry per CDR3 protein. The profile shows hundreds of thousands of distinct CDR3 sequences, roughly a third of them singletons. This material consisted of cultured PBMCs, taken from culture after CMV antigen stimulation. All receptors derive from a human donor in good health (CMV status not recorded). Some clones in this sample may be carry-over from other donors' samples.

This clonotype has a handful of counts. The genes are TRBV15 and TRBJ1-1; D possibly corresponds to TRBD1 (5 bases). CDR3 length: 13 residues. V was trimmed by 0 bases and J by 5 bases, leaving 7 bases between them. Germline-derived CDR1 and CDR2 are LNHNV and YYDKDF (reference sequence). The CDR3 loop is CATSREGGTEAFF. DNA for the CDR3: TGTGCCACCAGCAGAGAGGGGGGAACTGAAGCTTTCTTT.

The chain joins TRBV2 to TRBJ2-3; 8 nucleotides line up with TRBD1. Germline V lookup: CDR1 SNHLY, CDR2 FYNNEI. V trimming: 7 bases; J trimming: 2 bases; junction bases outside the gene matches: 5. This CDR3 has 14 residues. CDR3 nucleotides: TGTGCCAGCAACGGACAGGGCCCCACAGATACGCAGTATTTT. Its translation is CASNGQGPTDTQYF.